Following are 9 T cell receptor beta chains from one sample sequenced in a study of T cell changes during pregnancy in multiple sclerosis. The protocol was immunoSEQ multiplex PCR, while the TCRdb copy is restricted to in-frame clones and leaves out a portion. The sample consists of roughly 40,000 clones, roughly nine tenths of them appearing once. The source was peripheral blood, collected before pregnancy. All receptors derive from a female donor with multiple sclerosis, enrolled in a pregnancy study.

This clone was seen only a few times. V is TRBV18 and J is TRBJ1-2, with 7 bases lining up with TRBD1. Germline values: CDR1 KGHSH, CDR2 LQKENI. Losses at the gene ends were 0 bases for V and 1 base for J; bases not matched to a gene: 8. The CDR3 has 17 residues. Here the CDR3 reads CASSPPLGQRNNYGYTF. In DNA, the CDR3 is TGTGCCAGCTCACCACCATTGGGACAGCGCAATAACTATGGCTACACCTTC.

The chain is built from TRBV19 and TRBJ2-7; the match to TRBD1 covers 7 bases. The CDR3 sequence is 16 residues long. V shed 4 bases, J shed 2 bases, and the junction held 11 bases outside the gene matches. In germline, CDR1 is LNHDA, CDR2 SQIVND (reference sequence). The CDR3, as DNA: TGTGCCAGTAGTACCAAACAGGGGAGTTTTACCTACGAGCAGTACTTC. It encodes CASSTKQGSFTYEQYF.

This rearrangement joins TRBV11-2 to TRBJ1-3, with 9 bases fitting TRBD1. Germline CDR1 SGHAT, CDR2 FQNNGV. There are 16 residues in the CDR3. J was trimmed by 1 base and V by 3 bases; bases with no gene match: 4. CDR3 amino acids: CASSFSGQGSGNTIYF. The CDR3 DNA reads TGTGCCAGCAGCTTCTCGGGACAGGGTTCTGGAAACACCATATATTTT.

The gene calls are TRBV7-2 and TRBJ1-2; unclear D gene. V shed 1 base and J shed 3 bases, with 9 bases lying between them. Germline values: CDR1 SGHTA, CDR2 FQGNSA. This CDR3 spans 14 amino acids. In nucleotides, the CDR3 is TGTGCCAGCAGCTTAGAGAGCCGCCACTATGGCTACACCTTC. Protein: CASSLESRHYGYTF.

This clone was picked up one time. V gene TRBV6-1 combines with J gene TRBJ2-1; 12 nucleotides line up with TRBD1. CDR3 length: 16 residues. J lost 10 bases, V lost 7 bases, and 14 bases had no gene match. Germline V lookup: CDR1 MNHNS, CDR2 SASEGT. As DNA, the CDR3 is TGTGCCAGCAATGAGAAGGTGGGACAGGGGGCTTTGGAGCAGTTCTTC. It translates to CASNEKVGQGALEQFF.

This rearrangement joins TRBV5-1 to TRBJ2-7; 8 nucleotides match TRBD2. CDR3 length: 14 residues. The V gene's germline CDR1 is SGHRS and CDR2 YFSETQ. The trim removed 7 bases at V and 3 bases at J, leaving 9 bases unmatched. The CDR3 nucleotides are TGCGCCAGCCGTTTCCGACGGGAGGGCTACGAGCAGTACTTC. Residues: CASRFRREGYEQYF.

The V and J genes are TRBV5-6 and TRBJ2-1; D is perhaps TRBD2 (5 bases). The germline V gene has CDR1 SGHDT and CDR2 YYEEEE. The CDR3 length is 15 residues. V dropped 4 bases and J dropped 4 bases, with 15 bases sitting between them. CDR3 residues: CASSKAVRAYNEQFF. The CDR3 region has the DNA TGTGCCAGCAGCAAAGCGGTTAGGGCTTACAATGAGCAGTTCTTC.

This clone appeared a few times. The rearrangement joins TRBV11-2 to TRBJ2-5, with TRBD2 identical over 11 bases. Trimming cost V 2 bases and J 4 bases; bases outside gene matches: 3. The CDR3 extends over 15 amino acids. Germline V gene sequence: CDR1 SGHAT, CDR2 FQNNGV. CDR3 protein: CASSLLAGGLETQYF. As DNA, the CDR3 is TGTGCCAGCAGCTTATTAGCGGGAGGGTTAGAGACCCAGTACTTC.

The V gene is TRBV7-8, the J gene TRBJ2-3; 12 bases are a match to TRBD1. This CDR3 region has 15 residues. Per germline, CDR1 SGHVS and CDR2 FQNEAQ. The J segment lost 4 bases and the V segment lost 4 bases, leaving 3 bases of the junction unmatched. The CDR3 sequence is CASSSGQGAADTQYF. In nucleotides, the CDR3 is TGTGCCAGCAGCTCGGGACAGGGGGCGGCAGATACGCAGTATTTT.